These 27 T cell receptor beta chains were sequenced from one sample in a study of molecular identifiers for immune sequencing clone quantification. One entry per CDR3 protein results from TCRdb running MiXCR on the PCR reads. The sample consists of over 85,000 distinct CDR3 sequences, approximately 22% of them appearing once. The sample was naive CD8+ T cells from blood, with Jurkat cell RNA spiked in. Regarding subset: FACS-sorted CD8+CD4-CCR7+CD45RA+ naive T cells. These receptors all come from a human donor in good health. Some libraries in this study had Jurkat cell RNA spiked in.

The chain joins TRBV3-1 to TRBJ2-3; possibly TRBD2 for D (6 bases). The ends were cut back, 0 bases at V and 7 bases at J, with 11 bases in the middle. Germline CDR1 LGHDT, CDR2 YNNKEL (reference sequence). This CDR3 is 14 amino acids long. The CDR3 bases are TGTGCCAGCAGCCAAGAGGGTCGGACTAATACGCAGTATTTT. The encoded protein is CASSQEGRTNTQYF.

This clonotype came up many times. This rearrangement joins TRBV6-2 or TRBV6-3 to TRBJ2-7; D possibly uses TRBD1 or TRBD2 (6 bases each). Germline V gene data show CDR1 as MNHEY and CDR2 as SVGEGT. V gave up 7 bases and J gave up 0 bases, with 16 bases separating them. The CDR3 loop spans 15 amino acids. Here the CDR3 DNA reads TGTGCCAGCACCCCGGACGGAGGGGGCTCCTACGAGCAGTACTTC. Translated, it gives CASTPDGGGSYEQYF.

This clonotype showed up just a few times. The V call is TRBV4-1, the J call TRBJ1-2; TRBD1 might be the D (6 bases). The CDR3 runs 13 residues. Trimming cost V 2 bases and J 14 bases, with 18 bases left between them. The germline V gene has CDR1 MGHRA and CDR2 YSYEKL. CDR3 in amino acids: CASSQPDSPGRTF. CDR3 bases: TGCGCCAGCAGCCAACCGGACAGTCCGGGAAGGACCTTC.

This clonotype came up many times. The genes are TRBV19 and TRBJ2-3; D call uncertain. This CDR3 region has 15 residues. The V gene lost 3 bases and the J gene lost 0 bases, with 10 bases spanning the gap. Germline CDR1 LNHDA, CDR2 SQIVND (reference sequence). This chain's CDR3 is CASSISYPSTDTQYF. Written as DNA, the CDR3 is TGTGCCAGTAGTATCAGTTATCCTAGCACAGATACGCAGTATTTT. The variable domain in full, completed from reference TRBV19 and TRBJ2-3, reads DGGITQSPKYLFRKEGQNVTLSCEQNLNHDAMYWYRQDPGQGLRLIYYSQIVNDFQKGDIAEGYSVSREKKESFPLTVTSAQKNPTAFYLCASSISYPSTDTQYFGPGTRLTVL.

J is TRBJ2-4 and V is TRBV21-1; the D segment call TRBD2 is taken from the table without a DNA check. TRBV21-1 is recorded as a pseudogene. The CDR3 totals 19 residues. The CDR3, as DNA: TGTGCCAGCAGCCCTCCATTTCTTCGGGTCGACTATGCCAAAAACATTCAGTACTTC. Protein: CASSPPFLRVDYAKNIQYF.

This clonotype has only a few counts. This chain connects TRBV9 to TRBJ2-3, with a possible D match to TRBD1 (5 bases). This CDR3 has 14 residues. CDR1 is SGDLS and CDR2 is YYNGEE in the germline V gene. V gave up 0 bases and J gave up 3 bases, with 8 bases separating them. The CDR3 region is CASSVVQATDTQYF. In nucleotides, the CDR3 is TGTGCCAGCAGCGTAGTACAGGCAACAGATACGCAGTATTTT.

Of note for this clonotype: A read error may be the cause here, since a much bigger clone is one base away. The CDR3 here is CAGSLPGQGGNEQFF. CDR3 DNA sequence: TGTGCCGGCAGTTTACCGGGACAAGGCGGGAATGAGCAGTTCTTC. This chain uses TRBV6-1 with TRBJ2-1; TRBD1 is a possible D gene (6 bases). CDR1 MNHNS and CDR2 SASEGT come from the germline V gene. The CDR3 loop spans 15 amino acids.

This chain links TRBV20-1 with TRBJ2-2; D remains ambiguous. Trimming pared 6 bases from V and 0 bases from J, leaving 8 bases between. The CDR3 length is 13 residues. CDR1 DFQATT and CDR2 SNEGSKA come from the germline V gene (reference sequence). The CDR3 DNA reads TGCAGTGCGGCGGCTCCGAACACCGGGGAGCTGTTTTTT. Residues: CSAAAPNTGELFF.

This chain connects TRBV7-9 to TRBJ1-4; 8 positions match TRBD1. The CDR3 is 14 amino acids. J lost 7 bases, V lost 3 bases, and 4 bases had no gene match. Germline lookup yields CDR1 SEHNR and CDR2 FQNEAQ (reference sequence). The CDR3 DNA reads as TGTGCCAGCAGCTTTACAGGGGGGGGTGAAAAACTGTTTTTT. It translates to CASSFTGGGEKLFF.

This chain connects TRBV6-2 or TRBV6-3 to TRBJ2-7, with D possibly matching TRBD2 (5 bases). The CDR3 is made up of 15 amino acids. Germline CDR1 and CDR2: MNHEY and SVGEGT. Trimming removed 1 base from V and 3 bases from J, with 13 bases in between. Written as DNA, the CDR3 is TGTGCCAGCAGTTACTTCTCAGCGGCGTACTACGAGCAGTACTTC. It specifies CASSYFSAAYYEQYF.

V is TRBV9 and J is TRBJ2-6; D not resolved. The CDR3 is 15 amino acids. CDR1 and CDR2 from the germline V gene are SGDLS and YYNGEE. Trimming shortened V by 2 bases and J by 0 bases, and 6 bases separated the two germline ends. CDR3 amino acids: CASSVSNSGANVLTF. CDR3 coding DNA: TGTGCCAGCAGCGTTAGTAACTCTGGGGCCAACGTCCTGACTTTC.

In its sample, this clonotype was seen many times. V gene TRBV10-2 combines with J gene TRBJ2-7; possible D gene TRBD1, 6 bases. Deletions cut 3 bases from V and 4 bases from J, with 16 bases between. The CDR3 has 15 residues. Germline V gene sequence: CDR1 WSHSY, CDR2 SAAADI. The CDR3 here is CASSDARGPSYEQYF. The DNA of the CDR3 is TGCGCCAGCAGTGACGCCAGGGGCCCCTCTTACGAGCAGTACTTC.

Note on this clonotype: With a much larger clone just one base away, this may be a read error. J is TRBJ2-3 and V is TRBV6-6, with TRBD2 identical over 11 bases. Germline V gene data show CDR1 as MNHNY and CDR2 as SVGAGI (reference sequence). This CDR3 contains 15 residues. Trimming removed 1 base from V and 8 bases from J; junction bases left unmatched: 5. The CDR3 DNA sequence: TGTGCCAGCAGTTACTTAGCGGGGGGGCGCGGTACGCAGTATTTT. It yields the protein CASSYLAGGRGTQYF.

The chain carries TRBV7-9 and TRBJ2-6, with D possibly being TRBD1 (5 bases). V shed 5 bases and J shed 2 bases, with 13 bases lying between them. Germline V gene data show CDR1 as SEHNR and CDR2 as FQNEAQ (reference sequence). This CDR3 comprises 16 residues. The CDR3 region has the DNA TGTGCCAGCAGCCCTCCGGTGGGGCCTGGGGCCAACGTCCTGACTTTC. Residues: CASSPPVGPGANVLTF.

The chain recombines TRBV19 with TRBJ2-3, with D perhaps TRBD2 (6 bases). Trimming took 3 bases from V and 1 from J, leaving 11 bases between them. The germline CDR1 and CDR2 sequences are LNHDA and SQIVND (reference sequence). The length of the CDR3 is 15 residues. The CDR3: CASSMAGLGTDTQYF. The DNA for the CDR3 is TGTGCCAGTAGTATGGCGGGGCTGGGCACAGATACGCAGTATTTT.

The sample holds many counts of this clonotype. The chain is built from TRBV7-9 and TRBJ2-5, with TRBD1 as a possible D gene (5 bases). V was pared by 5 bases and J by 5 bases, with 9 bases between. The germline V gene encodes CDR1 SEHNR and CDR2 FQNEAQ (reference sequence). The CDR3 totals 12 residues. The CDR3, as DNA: TGTGCCAGCAGCGGGGCCCGGGAGACCCAGTACTTC. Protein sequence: CASSGARETQYF.

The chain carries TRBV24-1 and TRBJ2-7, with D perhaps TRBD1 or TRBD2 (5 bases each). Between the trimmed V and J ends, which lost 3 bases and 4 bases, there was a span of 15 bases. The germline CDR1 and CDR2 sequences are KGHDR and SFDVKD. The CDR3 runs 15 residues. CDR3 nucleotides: TGTGCCACCAGTGATGGACCCAGGGAGCGGTACGAGCAGTACTTC. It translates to CATSDGPRERYEQYF.

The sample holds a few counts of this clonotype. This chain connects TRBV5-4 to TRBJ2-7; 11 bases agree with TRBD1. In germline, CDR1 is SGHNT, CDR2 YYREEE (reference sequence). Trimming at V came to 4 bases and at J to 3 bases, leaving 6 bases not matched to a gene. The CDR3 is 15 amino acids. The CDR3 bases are TGTGCCAGCAGCCGGGACAGGGGGTTTCTCTACGAGCAGTACTTC. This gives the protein CASSRDRGFLYEQYF.

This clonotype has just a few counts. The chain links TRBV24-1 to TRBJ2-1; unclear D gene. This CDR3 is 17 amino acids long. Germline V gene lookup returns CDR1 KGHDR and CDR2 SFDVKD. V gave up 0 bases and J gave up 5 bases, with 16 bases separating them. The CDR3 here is CATSDLGFGLRNNEQFF. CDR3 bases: TGTGCCACCAGTGATTTGGGCTTCGGATTGAGGAACAATGAGCAGTTCTTC.

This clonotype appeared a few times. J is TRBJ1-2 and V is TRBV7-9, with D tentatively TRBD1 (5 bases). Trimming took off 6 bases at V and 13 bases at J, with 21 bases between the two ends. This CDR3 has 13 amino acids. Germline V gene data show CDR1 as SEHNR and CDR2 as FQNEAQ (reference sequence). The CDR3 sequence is CASRGTGLLFFTF. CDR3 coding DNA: TGTGCCAGCAGGGGAACAGGCCTCCTCTTTTTCACCTTC.

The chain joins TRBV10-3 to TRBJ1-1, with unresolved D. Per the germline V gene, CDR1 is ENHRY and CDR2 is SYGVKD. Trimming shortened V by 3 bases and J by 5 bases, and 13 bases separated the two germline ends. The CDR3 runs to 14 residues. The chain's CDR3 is CAISEGLTETEAFF. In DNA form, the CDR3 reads TGTGCCATCAGTGAAGGACTGACCGAAACTGAAGCTTTCTTT.

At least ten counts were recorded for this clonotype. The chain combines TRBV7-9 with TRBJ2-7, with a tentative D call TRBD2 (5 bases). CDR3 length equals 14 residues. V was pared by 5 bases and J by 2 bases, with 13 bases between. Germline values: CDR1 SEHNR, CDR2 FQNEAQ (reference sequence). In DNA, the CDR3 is TGTGCCAGCAGCCCTCGAGGGTTGACCTACGAGCAGTACTTC. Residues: CASSPRGLTYEQYF.

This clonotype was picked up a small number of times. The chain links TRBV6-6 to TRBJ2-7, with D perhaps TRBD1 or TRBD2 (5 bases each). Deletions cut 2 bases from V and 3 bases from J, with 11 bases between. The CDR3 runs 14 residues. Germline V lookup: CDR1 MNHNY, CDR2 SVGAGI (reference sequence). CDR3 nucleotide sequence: TGTGCCAGCAGTTACGGGGACGGAGGCTACGAGCAGTACTTC. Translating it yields CASSYGDGGYEQYF.

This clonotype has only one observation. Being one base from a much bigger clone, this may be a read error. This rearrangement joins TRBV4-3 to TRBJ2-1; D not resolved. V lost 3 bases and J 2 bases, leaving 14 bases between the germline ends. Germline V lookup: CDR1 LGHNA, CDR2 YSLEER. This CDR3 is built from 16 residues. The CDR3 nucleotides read TGCGCCAGCAGCCAGGATTACACGGACCCCTACAATGAGCAGTTCTTC. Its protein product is CASSQDYTDPYNEQFF.

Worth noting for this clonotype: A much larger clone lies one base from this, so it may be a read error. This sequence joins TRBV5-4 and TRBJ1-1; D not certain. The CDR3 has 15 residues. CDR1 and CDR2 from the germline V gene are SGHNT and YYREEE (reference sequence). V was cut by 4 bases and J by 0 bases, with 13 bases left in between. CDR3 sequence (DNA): TGTGCCAGCAGCGCCACTCAGATCATGAACACTGAAGCTTTCTTT. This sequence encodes CASSATQIMNTEAFF.

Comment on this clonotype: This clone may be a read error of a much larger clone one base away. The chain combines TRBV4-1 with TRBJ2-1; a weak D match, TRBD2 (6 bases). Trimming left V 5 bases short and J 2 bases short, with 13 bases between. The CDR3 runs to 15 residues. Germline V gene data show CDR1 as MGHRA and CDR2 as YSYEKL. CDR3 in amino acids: CASSDSGPPYNEQFF. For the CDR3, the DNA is TGCGCCAGCAGCGATAGCGGCCCCCCCTACAATGAGCAGTTCTTC.

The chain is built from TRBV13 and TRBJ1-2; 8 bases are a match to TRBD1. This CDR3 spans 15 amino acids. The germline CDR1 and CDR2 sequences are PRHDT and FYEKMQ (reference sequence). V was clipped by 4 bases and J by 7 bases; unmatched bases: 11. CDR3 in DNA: TGTGCCAGCAGCTCCGACAGGGGTTTATCTGCTGGCTACACCTTC. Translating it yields CASSSDRGLSAGYTF.